Following are 2 T cell receptor beta chains from one sample sequenced in a study of T cell responses to AZD1222 COVID-19 vaccine. Sequencing was performed with immunoSEQ multiplex PCR; in TCRdb, only in-frame clones are kept and a portion is missing. The table lists about 150,000 clones, about 93% of them singletons, with over 7.5% in the top ten. The sequenced sample was peripheral blood, obtained on day 0 of AZD1222 vaccination. All receptors derive from an adult in good health.

Turning to this clone: The identical CDR3 is also encoded by other nucleotide sequences in the sample. The chain combines TRBV30 with TRBJ1-3, with D unclear. V lost 2 bases and J 0 bases, leaving 5 bases between the germline ends. The CDR3 length is 13 residues. The germline gives CDR1 GTSNPN, CDR2 SVGIG (reference sequence). Here the CDR3 reads CAWSISSGNTIYF. The CDR3 coding sequence is TGTGCCTGGAGTATCTCCTCTGGAAACACCATATATTTT.

The rearrangement links TRBV6-5 to TRBJ1-5; unclear D gene. V was clipped by 2 bases and J by 4 bases, with 9 bases between them. From germline, CDR1 is MNHEY and CDR2 SVGAGI. The CDR3 extends over 14 amino acids. The CDR3 protein is CASSYAPGNQPQHF. CDR3 bases: TGTGCCAGCAGTTACGCACCGGGGAATCAGCCCCAGCATTTT.